The 20 T cell receptor beta chains below were found in one sample sequenced in a study of blood T cell repertoires in COVID-19. Method: immunoSEQ multiplex PCR; TCRdb's copy keeps in-frame clones and lacks some. The profile shows 350,000 to 400,000 clones, 88% of them singletons. The sequenced sample consisted of PBMCs or T cells enriched from blood (not recorded which). These TCRs come from a woman aged 18-30 years who had recovered from COVID-19.

In regard to this clone: Other DNA sequences from this sample encode an identical CDR3 as well. V gene TRBV27 combines with J gene TRBJ1-1, with D perhaps matching TRBD1 (6 bases). Germline CDR1 reads MNHEY; CDR2 reads SMNVEV (reference sequence). The CDR3 sequence is 14 residues long. V lost 3 bases and J 5 bases, leaving 13 bases between the germline ends. Here the CDR3 reads CASSFSGARTEAFF. The CDR3 nucleotides are TGTGCCAGCAGTTTTTCAGGGGCGAGGACTGAAGCTTTCTTT.

The J gene is TRBJ2-5, the V gene TRBV5-1; the match to TRBD2 covers 8 bases. There are 15 residues in the CDR3. The germline gives CDR1 SGHRS, CDR2 YFSETQ. The trim removed 0 bases at V and 5 bases at J, leaving 6 bases unmatched. The CDR3 DNA reads as TGCGCCAGCAGCTTGGCCGGGGGGGCCGAGGAGACCCAGTACTTC. Translating it yields CASSLAGGAEETQYF. Filled out from reference TRBV5-1 and TRBJ2-5, the complete variable domain reads KAGVTQTPRYLIKTRGQQVTLSCSPISGHRSVSWYQQTPGQGLQFLFEYFSETQRNKGNFPGRFSGRQFSNSRSEMNVSTLELGDSALYLCASSLAGGAEETQYFGPGTRLLVL.

Only one count was recorded for this clone. The chain joins TRBV7-2 to TRBJ1-5; D uncertain. Trimming cost V 5 bases and J 9 bases, with 14 bases left between them. The CDR3 sequence is 13 residues long. Looked up from germline, CDR1 is SGHTA and CDR2 is FQGNSA. CDR3 protein: CASSLRRGRPQHF. For the CDR3, the DNA is TGTGCCAGCAGCCTACGGAGAGGTCGGCCCCAGCATTTT.

The chain employs TRBV6-8 and TRBJ1-1; no definite D call. The germline V gene encodes CDR1 MNHGY and CDR2 SAAAGT. With 7 bases removed from V and 1 base from J, the gap between germline ends came to 25 bases. This CDR3 has 18 residues. This CDR3 reads CASTHGVRARIPNTEAFF. CDR3 nucleotides: TGTGCCAGCACCCACGGGGTTCGTGCGAGGATCCCGAACACTGAAGCTTTCTTT.

This clone came up once. The chain employs TRBV7-2 and TRBJ2-5, with D perhaps TRBD2 (7 bases). Between the trimmed V and J ends, which lost 7 bases and 1 base, there was a span of 13 bases. This CDR3 is built from 14 residues. Germline CDR1 reads SGHTA; CDR2 reads FQGNSA. The DNA of the CDR3 is TGTGCCAGCACCGTAGGGGGGGGCCAAGAGACCCAGTACTTC. Translated, it gives CASTVGGGQETQYF.

The chain carries TRBV3-1 (or the pseudogene TRBV3-2) and TRBJ1-1, with D possibly matching TRBD1 (5 bases). Trimming left V 2 bases short and J 4 bases short, with 8 bases between. CDR3 length: 13 amino acids. Germline CDR1 and CDR2: LGHDT and YNNKEL (reference sequence). CDR3: CASSQKGSTEAFF. The CDR3 nucleotides read TGTGCCAGCAGCCAAAAGGGGTCCACTGAAGCTTTCTTT.

V is TRBV6-1 and J is TRBJ1-5; D may be TRBD1 (6 bases). Germline assignment: CDR1 MNHNS and CDR2 SASEGT. The CDR3 has 16 amino acids. Trimming took 3 bases from V and 6 from J, leaving 18 bases between them. CDR3 bases: TGTGCCAGCAGTGAGAGGAGCGGGGCAGGGGCTCAGCCCCAGCATTTT. Amino acids: CASSERSGAGAQPQHF.

V and J are TRBV5-5 and TRBJ1-2; the D gene is possibly TRBD1 (6 bases). V dropped 0 bases and J dropped 5 bases, with 14 bases sitting between them. CDR3 length: 15 residues. The germline V gene encodes CDR1 SGHKS and CDR2 YYEKEE (reference sequence). CDR3 residues: CASSLGDTSLYGYTF. DNA for the CDR3: TGTGCCAGCAGCTTGGGGGACACCAGCTTGTATGGCTACACCTTC.

This chain links TRBV5-1 with TRBJ2-7, with 10 bases lining up with TRBD2. In germline, CDR1 is SGHRS, CDR2 YFSETQ. The V segment lost 2 bases and the J segment 4 bases; nucleotides outside the gene matches: 6. The CDR3 is made up of 15 amino acids. CDR3: CASSFSASGGYEQYF. In DNA, the CDR3 is TGCGCCAGCAGCTTTTCGGCTAGCGGGGGATACGAGCAGTACTTC. Drawing the rest from reference TRBV5-1 and TRBJ2-7, the complete variable domain is KAGVTQTPRYLIKTRGQQVTLSCSPISGHRSVSWYQQTPGQGLQFLFEYFSETQRNKGNFPGRFSGRQFSNSRSEMNVSTLELGDSALYLCASSFSASGGYEQYFGPGTRLTVT.

This chain joins TRBV4-3 and TRBJ1-4, with 7 positions matching TRBD1. CDR1 and CDR2 from the germline V gene are LGHNA and YSLEER. The CDR3 has 15 amino acids. The junction had 7 bases not matched to a gene; V was cut back by 4 bases and J by 5 bases. CDR3 DNA sequence: TGCGCCAGCAGCCGATTGGGACAGAGAAATGAAAAACTGTTTTTT. Protein product: CASSRLGQRNEKLFF.

About this clone: One end of the junction does not line up with germline, which may come from a read error. The rearrangement links TRBV5-6 to TRBJ1-4; possible D gene TRBD1, 6 bases. From germline, CDR1 is SGHDT and CDR2 YYEEEE. CDR3 length: 17 amino acids. As DNA, the CDR3 is TGTGCCAGCAGCTGGGGGCCAGTCTTTGCAACTAATGAAAAGCTGTTTTTT. Translating gives CASSWGPVFATNEKLFF. The variable domain in full, with the rest retrieved from reference TRBV5-6 and TRBJ1-4, is DAGVTQSPTHLIKTRGQQVTLRCSPKSGHDTVSWYQQALGQGPQFIFQYYEEEERQRGNFPDRFSGHQFPNYSSELNVNALLLGDSALYLCASSWGPVFATNEKLFFGSGTQLSVL.

The chain links TRBV19 to TRBJ2-3, with 9 positions matching TRBD1. Losses at the gene ends were 5 bases for V and 4 bases for J; bases not matched to a gene: 4. CDR3 length equals 14 residues. The germline gives CDR1 LNHDA, CDR2 SQIVND (reference sequence). DNA of the CDR3: TGTGCCAGTAGTTCCCGGGACAGGGCAGATACGCAGTATTTT. This encodes CASSSRDRADTQYF.

A word on this clone: In the same sample, other DNA sequences code for this CDR3. The CDR3 is CASSPGGNYGYTF. The CDR3 nucleotides are TGTGCCAGCTCACCAGGAGGGAACTATGGCTACACCTTC. This sequence joins TRBV18 and TRBJ1-2; D ambiguous. The CDR3 extends over 13 amino acids. The ends were cut back, 2 bases at V and 2 bases at J, with 6 bases in the middle. Germline V gene data show CDR1 as KGHSH and CDR2 as LQKENI.

This clone has just one count. The V gene is TRBV4-1, the J gene TRBJ1-5; D perhaps matches TRBD1 (5 bases). The CDR3 has 14 amino acids. Per germline, CDR1 MGHRA and CDR2 YSYEKL. The V and J ends lost 4 bases and 2 bases respectively, with 9 bases between them. CDR3 nucleotides: TGCGCCAGCAGCCTCGGGACTGGCAATCAGCCCCAGCATTTT. Its protein is CASSLGTGNQPQHF.

This chain joins TRBV15 and TRBJ1-4; weak D call: TRBD1 (5 bases). CDR3 size: 18 residues. Germline-derived CDR1 and CDR2 are LNHNV and YYDKDF (reference sequence). Trimming cost V 2 bases and J 0 bases, with 16 bases left between them. The CDR3 bases are TGTGCCACCAGCAGACTCGGGACTATCGAGGCAACTAATGAAAAACTGTTTTTT. Its protein product is CATSRLGTIEATNEKLFF.

This clone was seen once. V and J are TRBV27 and TRBJ1-2; D remains unclear. This CDR3 has 14 amino acids. V was trimmed by 5 bases and J by 4 bases, leaving 14 bases between them. Per the germline V gene, CDR1 is MNHEY and CDR2 is SMNVEV (reference sequence). The CDR3 sequence: CASSRTSEVYGYTF. CDR3 in DNA: TGTGCCAGCAGTCGAACTTCGGAGGTCTATGGCTACACCTTC.

The rearrangement uses TRBV11-1 and TRBJ2-1; D possibly corresponds to TRBD2 (6 bases). CDR3 length equals 14 residues. CDR1 is SGHAT, CDR2 FQDESV, per germline (reference sequence). The V gene lost 3 bases and the J gene lost 5 bases, with 11 bases spanning the gap. This chain's CDR3 is CASSFSWGDNEQFF. For the CDR3, the DNA is TGTGCCAGCAGCTTTAGCTGGGGGGACAATGAGCAGTTCTTC.

The gene calls are TRBV10-3 and TRBJ2-5, with D uncertain. V shed 4 bases and J shed 2 bases, with 11 bases lying between them. CDR3 length: 14 amino acids. Germline CDR1 ENHRY, CDR2 SYGVKD. The CDR3 DNA sequence: TGTGCCATCAGTGGATTTAGTGGTCAAGAGACCCAGTACTTC. Its translation: CAISGFSGQETQYF.

This sequence joins TRBV2 and TRBJ1-3; 8 nucleotides match TRBD1. The germline CDR1 and CDR2 sequences are SNHLY and FYNNEI. This CDR3 contains 15 residues. V shed 8 bases, J shed 0 bases, and the junction held 6 bases outside the gene matches. The CDR3 sequence: CASARQGYSGNTIYF. The CDR3, as DNA: TGTGCCAGCGCGAGACAGGGGTACTCTGGAAACACCATATATTTT.

The gene calls are TRBV3-1 (or the pseudogene TRBV3-2) and TRBJ2-7; 10 nucleotides align to TRBD1. CDR1 and CDR2 from the germline V gene are LGHDT and YNNKEL (reference sequence). The CDR3 extends over 15 amino acids. Trimming at V came to 4 bases and at J to 5 bases, leaving 8 bases not matched to a gene. CDR3 DNA: TGTGCCAGCAGCCGGACCGGGACAGGGGTCCACGAGCAGTACTTC. It encodes CASSRTGTGVHEQYF.